This entry is about one T cell receptor (beta chain). Trimming pared 1 base from V and 7 bases from J, leaving 13 bases between. CDR1 is MGHRA and CDR2 is YSYEKL in the germline V gene. The CDR3 contains 14 residues. The data were obtained in a study of blood T cell repertoires in COVID-19. TCRdb's table, derived via immunoSEQ multiplex PCR, lists solely in-frame clones and lacks some. Of roughly 300,000 clones in the sample, 85% were seen once. Sequenced: peripheral blood. The clonotype was recovered from a human donor in a cohort sampled during active COVID-19. This rearrangement joins TRBV4-1 to TRBJ1-2; D uncertain. CDR3 sequence (DNA): TGCGCCAGCAGCCAAGCAGCGGATTTGGCTGGCTACACCTTC. This sequence encodes CASSQAADLAGYTF.